One sample yielded the 22 T cell receptor beta chains listed below, sequenced in a study of tumor-infiltrating lymphocytes in primary liver carcinoma. Taking about 18-31 mg of unsorted bulk tissue, the authors co-extracted RNA and DNA. The input was about 490 ng total RNA; TCR beta cDNA was made from it with a constant-region primer. Employing slightly modified ARM-PCR, three nested multiplex PCR rounds were run, and these gave rise to the TCR beta libraries. For 10 cycles apiece, the opening two PCR rounds ran with TRBV1-TRBV30 forward primers and a C-beta reverse primer. One entry per CDR3 protein, called by TCRdb with MiXCR from the multiplex PCR reads. The sample comprises 70,000 to 75,000 distinct CDR3 sequences, 60% to 75% of which are singletons, and around a quarter rests with the top ten. Sequencing was carried out using liver tumor tissue from sampling region 4. As to subset: tumor region T4, right-lateral pole. The receptor set was obtained from a middle-aged man with primary liver carcinoma and hepatitis B virus infection.

Notes on this clonotype: A junction boundary mismatches the germline segment, possibly from a read error. The CDR3 DNA sequence: TGTGCCAACAGCCGAGCCCGGGACACCGGGGAGCTGGTTTTT. Protein product: CANSRARDTGELVF. The chain employs TRBV6-6 and TRBJ2-2; a weak D match, TRBD1 (6 bases). The CDR3 sequence is 14 residues long. Germline V gene sequence: CDR1 MNHNY, CDR2 SVGAGI (reference sequence).

In this sample, this clonotype is medium-sized. The chain recombines TRBV10-3 with TRBJ2-2; a weak D match, TRBD2 (6 bases). Germline values: CDR1 ENHRY, CDR2 SYGVKD. The length of the CDR3 is 14 residues. Trimming stripped 3 bases from V and 6 bases from J, with 11 bases between. The CDR3 is CAISDSGGAGELFF. DNA of the CDR3: TGTGCCATCAGTGATAGCGGAGGAGCCGGGGAGCTGTTTTTT.

Note on this clonotype: The CDR3 end shows no conserved phenylalanine or tryptophan, and so a read error is likely. V gene TRBV28 combines with J gene TRBJ2-1, with D unresolved. Trimming removed 3 bases from V and 7 bases from J, with 10 bases in between. Per germline, CDR1 MDHEN and CDR2 SYDVKM. The CDR3 sequence is 13 residues long. The CDR3 coding sequence is TGTGCCAGCAGTTTCCGCTTATATAATGAGCAGTTCCTC. This codes for CASSFRLYNEQFL.

Concerning this clonotype itself: Its ends do not fully match the called genes, so a read error is possible. CDR3 in DNA: TGTGCGAGCAGCGCGGGACTAGCGGTCTCCCCGGTCGGGGAGGTGTTTTTT. Translating gives CASSAGLAVSPVGEVFF. The V call is TRBV11-2, the J call TRBJ2-2; 11 bases are shared with TRBD2. The CDR3 extends over 17 amino acids. Germline V gene data show CDR1 as SGHAT and CDR2 as FQNNGV.

This clonotype is a singleton in its sample. In this CDR3 the conserved last residue, phenylalanine or tryptophan, is missing, so a read error is likely. The genes are TRBV4-1 and TRBJ1-2; D is unresolved. Germline V gives CDR1 MGHRA, CDR2 YSYEKL. The CDR3 is 14 amino acids. In DNA, the CDR3 is TGCTCCAGCAGCCAAGTGACGGCTAACTATGGCTACACCTCC. It translates to CSSSQVTANYGYTS.

This clonotype was recorded at least ten times. This chain joins TRBV4-2 and TRBJ2-2, with a tentative D call TRBD2 (6 bases). Germline CDR1 and CDR2: LGHNA and YNFKEQ. V lost 3 bases and J lost 0, with 14 bases in between. The CDR3 has 17 amino acids. CDR3 in amino acids: CASSQEDYRANTGELFF. The DNA for the CDR3 is TGTGCCAGCAGCCAGGAGGACTACCGGGCGAACACCGGGGAGCTGTTTTTT.

This clonotype was seen ten or more times. V gene TRBV4-2 combines with J gene TRBJ2-3; the D is unclear. Trimming removed 0 bases from V and 5 bases from J, with 6 bases in between. CDR1 LGHNA and CDR2 YNFKEQ come from the germline V gene. The CDR3 has 13 residues. In DNA, the CDR3 is TGTGCCAGCAGCCAAGACTTGGGAGATACGCAGTATTTT. Translating gives CASSQDLGDTQYF.

The J gene is TRBJ2-3, the V gene TRBV6-5; 8 bases agree with TRBD2. The CDR3 spans 14 residues. V gave up 6 bases and J gave up 0 bases; unmatched junction bases: 2. The V gene's germline CDR1 is MNHEY and CDR2 SVGAGI. As DNA, the CDR3 is TGTGCCAGCAGCCCTAGCGGGAGCACAGATACGCAGTATTTT. Translated, it gives CASSPSGSTDTQYF.

Notes on this clonotype: An end of the junction differs from the germline gene, which may be a read error. The chain couples TRBV6-6 to TRBJ1-5, with 7 bases that match TRBD1. The CDR3 has 18 amino acids. CDR1 MNHNY and CDR2 SVGAGI come from the germline V gene (reference sequence). The CDR3 region is CASTAHLGGGASNQPKHF. The DNA of the CDR3 is TGTGCCAGCACCGCCCATTTGGGAGGGGGCGCGAGCAATCAGCCCAAGCATTTT.

Notes on this clonotype: A junction boundary mismatches the germline segment, possibly from a read error. The chain joins TRBV11-2 to TRBJ2-7, with D perhaps TRBD2 (5 bases). The CDR3 has 15 residues. Germline V gene lookup returns CDR1 SGHAT and CDR2 FQNNGV. CDR3 DNA sequence: TGTACCAGCAGCCTATCTATGGGAGTATCCTACGAGCAGTACTTC. Translation: CTSSLSMGVSYEQYF.

This clonotype was detected ten times or more. This rearrangement joins TRBV7-9 to TRBJ1-4, with 8 bases matching TRBD1. This CDR3 is 14 amino acids long. Trimming removed 5 bases from V and 8 bases from J; junction bases left unmatched: 7. Germline V gene lookup returns CDR1 SEHNR and CDR2 FQNEAQ (reference sequence). The CDR3 coding sequence is TGTGCCAGCAGCCCTCCGGACAGGGAAGAAAAACTGTTTTTT. Its protein product is CASSPPDREEKLFF.

There are a few counts of this clonotype. A read error may explain this, as a much larger clone is one base away. The rearrangement uses TRBV12-3 or TRBV12-4 and TRBJ2-1; 13 positions match TRBD2. The CDR3 has 14 residues. The CDR3 DNA sequence: TGTGCCAGCAGTTTCGGACTAGCGGGAGTTGAGCACTTCTTC. Its translation: CASSFGLAGVEHFF.

The J gene is TRBJ2-3, the V gene TRBV2; D may match TRBD1 or TRBD2 (5 bases each). Trimming removed 5 bases from V and 2 bases from J, with 11 bases in between. CDR1 and CDR2 (germline): SNHLY, FYNNEI. The CDR3 is made up of 14 amino acids. DNA of the CDR3: TGTGCCAGCAGTAACCGGGACCCCACAGATACGCAGTATTTT. The encoded protein is CASSNRDPTDTQYF.

The V gene is TRBV2, the J gene TRBJ2-1; 11 bases fit TRBD2. V lost 6 bases, J lost 8 bases, and 18 bases stayed unmatched. There are 18 residues in the CDR3. Germline values: CDR1 SNHLY, CDR2 FYNNEI. The DNA for the CDR3 is TGTGCCAGCAGGGGGGAATCGACTAGCGGGAAAAGTAACTATGAGCAGTTCTTC. Translated: CASRGESTSGKSNYEQFF. The full variable domain, rest sourced from reference TRBV2 and TRBJ2-1, is EPEVTQTPSHQVTQMGQEVILRCVPISNHLYFYWYRQILGQKVEFLVSFYNNEISEKSEIFDDQFSVERPDGSNFTLKIRSTKLEDSAMYFCASRGESTSGKSNYEQFFGPGTRLTVL.

Of note for this clonotype: A read error may account for a junction end that differs from germline. This chain links TRBV5-6 with TRBJ2-1; the D gene is possibly TRBD2 (5 bases). The CDR3 extends over 14 amino acids. The germline V gene has CDR1 SGHDT and CDR2 YYEEEE. The CDR3 nucleotides read TGTGCCAGCAACTTGGTGGATAGCGACAATGAGCAGTTCTTC. It specifies CASNLVDSDNEQFF.

Of note for this clonotype: A read error is possible here, since a much larger clone lies one base away. The chain combines TRBV30 with TRBJ1-4; 7 bases map to TRBD1. Germline-derived CDR1 and CDR2 are GTSNPN and SVGIG (reference sequence). The length of the CDR3 is 15 residues. J gave up 3 bases and V 5 bases, and 9 bases lay outside the gene matches. The CDR3 reads CAWGEGGTANEKLFF. The CDR3 region has the DNA TGTGCCTGGGGTGAGGGCGGGACAGCTAATGAAAAACTGTTTTTT.

The V call is TRBV28, the J call TRBJ1-1; D unclear. V lost 4 bases, J lost 8 bases, and 14 bases lay in between. Per germline, CDR1 MDHEN and CDR2 SYDVKM. CDR3 length equals 13 residues. The CDR3 bases are TGTGCCAGCAGTTCCTCACGCATGGCCGAAGCTTTCTTT. Its translation is CASSSSRMAEAFF.

Of note for this clonotype: The junction departs from germline at one end; a sequencing error may be responsible. V gene TRBV11-1 combines with J gene TRBJ2-7; 9 bases agree with TRBD1. Germline assignment: CDR1 SGHAT and CDR2 FQDESV (reference sequence). CDR3 length equals 15 residues. The CDR3 loop is CASSTTDRGAYEQNF. Here the CDR3 DNA reads TGTGCCAGCAGTACCACGGACAGGGGCGCCTACGAGCAGAACTTC.

With respect to this clonotype: The germline gene is not matched at one end of the junction; a read error may be the cause. The rearrangement joins TRBV10-3 to TRBJ2-7; D may be TRBD1 or TRBD2 (5 bases each). The CDR3 contains 15 residues. CDR1 and CDR2 from the germline V gene are ENHRY and SYGVKD. The CDR3, as DNA: TGTGCCATCAGTAGAGGGGAGCAACCGCCCTACGAACAGTACTTC. Encoded protein: CAISRGEQPPYEQYF.

This clonotype was counted at least ten times. This chain joins TRBV30 and TRBJ1-2; tentative D call: TRBD1 (6 bases). This CDR3 comprises 14 residues. The germline V and J ends were trimmed by 3 bases and 3 bases, with 14 bases remaining between them. The germline V gene encodes CDR1 GTSNPN and CDR2 SVGIG (reference sequence). CDR3 bases: TGTGCCTGGAGCCTACAGGGTTGGGACTATGGCTACACCTTC. Its translation: CAWSLQGWDYGYTF.

This clonotype occurred a few times. The chain recombines TRBV19 with TRBJ2-3; 10 bases are a match to TRBD1. Germline lookup yields CDR1 LNHDA and CDR2 SQIVND (reference sequence). J gave up 6 bases and V 5 bases, and 17 bases lay outside the gene matches. The length of the CDR3 is 18 residues. CDR3: CASSLYLPGTGDLDTQYF. CDR3 nucleotides: TGTGCCAGTAGTCTCTACCTCCCCGGGACAGGGGACCTCGATACGCAGTATTTT.

This clonotype came up many times. This rearrangement joins TRBV5-1 to TRBJ2-7; tentatively, D is TRBD2 (5 bases). Trimming left V 5 bases short and J 6 bases short, with 15 bases between. This CDR3 contains 13 residues. CDR1 is SGHRS, CDR2 YFSETQ, per germline. As DNA, the CDR3 is TGCGCCAGCAGGAAGGTAGAAGGAGGCGAGCAGTACTTC. Translating gives CASRKVEGGEQYF.